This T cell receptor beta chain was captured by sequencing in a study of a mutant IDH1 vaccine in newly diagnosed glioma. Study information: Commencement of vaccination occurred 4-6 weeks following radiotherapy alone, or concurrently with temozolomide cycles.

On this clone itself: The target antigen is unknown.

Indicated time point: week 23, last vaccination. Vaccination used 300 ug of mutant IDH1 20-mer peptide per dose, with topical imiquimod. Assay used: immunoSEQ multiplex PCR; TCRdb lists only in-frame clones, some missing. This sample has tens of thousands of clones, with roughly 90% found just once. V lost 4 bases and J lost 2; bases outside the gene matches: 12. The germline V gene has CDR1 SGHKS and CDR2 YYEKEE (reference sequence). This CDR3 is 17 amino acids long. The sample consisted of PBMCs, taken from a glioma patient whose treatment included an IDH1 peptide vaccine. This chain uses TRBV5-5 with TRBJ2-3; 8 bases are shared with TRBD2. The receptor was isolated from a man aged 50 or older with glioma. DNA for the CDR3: TGTGCCAGCAGCCCCCTCCTTAGTAGCGGGACCACAGATACGCAGTATTTT. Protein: CASSPLLSSGTTDTQYF.